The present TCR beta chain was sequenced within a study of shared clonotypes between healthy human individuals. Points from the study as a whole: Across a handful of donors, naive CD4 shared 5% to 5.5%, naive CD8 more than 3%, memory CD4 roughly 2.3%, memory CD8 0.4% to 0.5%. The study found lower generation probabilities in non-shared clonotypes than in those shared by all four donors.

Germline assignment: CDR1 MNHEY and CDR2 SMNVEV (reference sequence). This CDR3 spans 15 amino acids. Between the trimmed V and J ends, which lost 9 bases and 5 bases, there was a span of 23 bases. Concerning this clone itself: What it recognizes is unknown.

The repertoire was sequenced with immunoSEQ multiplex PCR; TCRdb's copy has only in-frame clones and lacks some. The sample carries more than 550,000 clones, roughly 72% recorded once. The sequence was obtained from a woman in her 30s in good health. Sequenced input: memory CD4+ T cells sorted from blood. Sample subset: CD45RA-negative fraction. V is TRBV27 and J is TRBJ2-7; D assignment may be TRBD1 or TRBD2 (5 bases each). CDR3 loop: CASGNSGTTSHEQYF. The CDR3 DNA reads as TGTGCCAGTGGGAATTCCGGGACCACAAGCCACGAGCAGTACTTC.